This T cell receptor beta chain came from a study of T cell responses to AZD1222 COVID-19 vaccine. Study-wide results and limits: The donor group comprised mostly white British people and more females; the analysis possibly underestimated clonal diversity. Spike regions recognized by vaccine-associated CD4 TCRs spanned the protein, led by 160-218 and 743-854.

Data came from immunoSEQ multiplex PCR; TCRdb stores just in-frame clones and leaves some out. The sample has around 91,000 clones; roughly 84% are singletons. The V gene lost 1 base and the J gene lost 9 bases, with 15 bases spanning the gap. The CDR3 consists of 14 residues. CDR1 and CDR2 (germline): SGHTA, FQGNSA. Of note for this clone: What it recognizes is unknown.

The chain combines TRBV7-2 with TRBJ1-2; no reliable D call. Source: peripheral blood, taken on day 0 of AZD1222 vaccination. The TCR comes from an adult in good health. For the CDR3, the DNA is TGTGCCAGCAGCTTAGGCCCGGCCCTACGAAGCTACACCTTC. Its translation is CASSLGPALRSYTF.